The entry below gives a single TCR beta chain sequence along with its context. Germline trimming cut 3 bases from V and 5 bases from J; bases unmatched to any gene: 3. Looked up from germline, CDR1 is SQVTM and CDR2 is ANQGSEA. The CDR3 consists of 13 residues. Each participant's cohort was designated according to participant-reported clinical history. This specimen comes from a study of blood T cell repertoires in COVID-19. Study summary: Spain, Italy and the United States supplied samples that represented acute and convalescent COVID-19.

Sequencing was performed with immunoSEQ multiplex PCR; in TCRdb, only in-frame clones are kept and a portion is missing. This sample has 150,000 to 200,000 clones, with roughly 82% found just once. The receptor comes from a man aged 50 or older who had recovered from COVID-19. Source material: PBMCs or T cells enriched from blood (not recorded which). This chain uses TRBV29-1 with TRBJ1-2; TRBD1 matches 10 bases. CDR3: CSVEGDRGYGYTF. The CDR3, as DNA: TGCAGCGTTGAGGGGGACAGGGGTTATGGCTACACCTTC.